Listed below are T cell receptor beta chains from one sample, sequenced in a study of T-cell reconstitution after alpha-beta-depleted transplantation in children. TCRdb recomputed calls from the PCR reads with MiXCR, one row per CDR3 protein. This repertoire shows about 500,000 distinct CDR3 sequences, about 30% found once; its top ten account for 2% to 3%. Sequencing used PBMCs from the stem cell graft donor, obtained from the stem cell graft. The origin of the receptors is a human donor who donated a stem cell graft to a child with aplastic anemia. Both conserved end residues are part of each CDR3. The D gene is left open where the match is weak. Clone size, where shown, is once, few, many, or a class for clones that have expanded.

clone_size	j_call	d_call	v_call	cdr3_aa	cdr3_nt
NA	TRBJ2-1	TRBD2	TRBV30	CAWETSGVGNEQFF	TGTGCCTGGGAAACTAGCGGGGTCGGAAATGAGCAGTTCTTC
few	TRBJ1-1	NA	TRBV6-5	CASSYRDPTRAAFF	TGTGCCAGCAGTTACAGGGACCCTACTCGGGCGGCTTTCTTT
NA	TRBJ1-2	NA	TRBV6-2/TRBV6-3	CASSPVQQNYGYTF	TGTGCCAGCAGTCCCGTCCAGCAGAACTATGGCTACACCTTC
NA	TRBJ2-5	NA	TRBV27	CASSSAVAEQETQYF	TGTGCCAGCAGTTCCGCTGTAGCGGAACAAGAGACCCAGTACTTC
NA	TRBJ2-7	NA	TRBV15	CATSRDLTLEDRYSYEQYF	TGTGCCACCAGCAGAGACCTTACCCTAGAAGACAGGTATAGCTACGAGCAGTACTTC
NA	TRBJ1-1	TRBD1	TRBV29-1	CSVAAGTGGPEAFF	TGCAGCGTGGCAGCCGGGACAGGGGGGCCTGAAGCTTTCTTT
NA	TRBJ1-6	NA	TRBV15	CAAWEGFGSPLHF	TGTGCCGCCTGGGAGGGGTTCGGATCACCCCTCCACTTT
once	TRBJ1-3	NA	TRBV13	CASSYRTAGNTIYF	TGTGCCAGCAGCTATAGGACAGCGGGAAACACCATATATTTT
few	TRBJ1-5	TRBD1	TRBV10-1	CASSTRDRVSQPQHF	TGCGCCAGCAGCACCCGGGACAGGGTCAGCCAGCCCCAGCATTTT
NA	TRBJ1-1	TRBD1	TRBV9	CTSSVGQGVLNTEAFF	TGTACCAGCAGCGTAGGGCAGGGGGTCCTGAACACTGAAGCTTTCTTT
NA	TRBJ1-2	NA	TRBV7-2	CASSQSRARDYGYTF	TGTGCCAGCAGCCAAAGCAGGGCGCGAGACTATGGCTACACCTTC
NA	TRBJ2-1	NA	TRBV10-3	CAISVDIDNEQFF	TGTGCCATCAGTGTGGACATTGACAATGAGCAGTTCTTC
NA	TRBJ1-1	TRBD1	TRBV7-9	CASSPRPRQGLNTEAFF	TGTGCCAGCAGCCCCCGACCGAGACAGGGTTTGAACACTGAAGCTTTCTTT
few	TRBJ1-1	NA	TRBV20-1	CSATTVNTEAFF	TGCAGTGCTACCACGGTGAACACTGAAGCTTTCTTT
once	TRBJ1-3	NA	TRBV20-1	CSARDPGRSSGNTIYF	TGCAGTGCTAGAGATCCGGGACGTAGCTCTGGAAACACCATATATTTT
many	TRBJ1-6	NA	TRBV29-1	CSVEEHKDNRGSPLHF	TGCAGCGTTGAAGAGCACAAAGATAACAGAGGCTCACCCCTCCACTTT
NA	TRBJ2-7	TRBD1	TRBV12-3/TRBV12-4	CASSKTGGRSYEQYF	TGTGCCAGCAGCAAGACAGGGGGCCGCTCCTACGAGCAGTACTTC
NA	TRBJ2-1	TRBD2	TRBV7-3	CASSLAGSSGSENEQFF	TGTGCCAGCAGCTTAGCAGGGTCGAGCGGGAGCGAAAATGAGCAGTTCTTC
NA	TRBJ1-2	NA	TRBV11-2	CASSRDGPGGYTF	TGTGCCAGCAGCCGGGACGGGCCGGGCGGCTACACCTTC
few	TRBJ1-2	TRBD1	TRBV25-1	CASRDRGVNYGYTF	TGTGCCAGCAGGGACAGGGGCGTTAACTATGGCTACACCTTC
few	TRBJ1-1	NA	TRBV7-6	CASSLDQGGRGTEAFF	TGTGCCAGCAGCTTAGATCAGGGCGGGCGGGGGACTGAAGCTTTCTTT
few	TRBJ1-1	NA	TRBV7-2	CASSLARGRDEAFF	TGTGCCAGCAGCTTAGCGCGGGGTAGGGATGAAGCTTTCTTT
many	TRBJ1-1	NA	TRBV20-1	CSATPRGVGTEAFF	TGCAGTGCAACACCCAGGGGAGTGGGCACTGAAGCTTTCTTT
few	TRBJ2-1	NA	TRBV14	CASSSSGTTEQFF	TGTGCCAGCAGCTCCTCCGGGACAACTGAGCAGTTCTTC
once	TRBJ1-3	TRBD1	TRBV4-3	CASSQGPGQGLGNTIYF	TGCGCCAGCAGCCAAGGTCCGGGACAGGGTCTTGGAAACACCATATATTTT
NA	TRBJ2-1	NA	TRBV5-1	CASSFSGNYNEQFF	TGCGCCAGCAGCTTTAGCGGAAACTACAATGAGCAGTTCTTC
few	TRBJ2-3	TRBD2	TRBV7-2	CASSYRPGLGTDTQYF	TGTGCCAGCAGCTACAGGCCGGGACTAGGGACAGATACGCAGTATTTT